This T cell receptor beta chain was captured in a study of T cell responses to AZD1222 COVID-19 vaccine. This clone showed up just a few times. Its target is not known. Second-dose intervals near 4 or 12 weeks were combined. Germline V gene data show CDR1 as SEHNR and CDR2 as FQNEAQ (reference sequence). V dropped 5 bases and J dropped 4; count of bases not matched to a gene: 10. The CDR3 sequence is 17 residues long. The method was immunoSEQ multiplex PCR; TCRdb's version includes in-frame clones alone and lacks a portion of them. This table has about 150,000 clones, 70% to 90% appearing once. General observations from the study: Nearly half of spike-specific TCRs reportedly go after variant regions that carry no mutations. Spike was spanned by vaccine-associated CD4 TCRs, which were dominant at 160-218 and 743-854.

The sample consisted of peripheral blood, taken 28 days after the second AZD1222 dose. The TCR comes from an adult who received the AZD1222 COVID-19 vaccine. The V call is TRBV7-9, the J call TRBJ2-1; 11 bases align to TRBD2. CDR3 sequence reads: CASSPTSSGGTYNEQFF. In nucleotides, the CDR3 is TGTGCCAGCAGCCCCACCTCTAGCGGGGGGACGTACAATGAGCAGTTCTTC.